This passage covers 18 T cell receptor beta chains from one sample sequenced in a study of blood T cell repertoires in COVID-19. Clones were read by immunoSEQ multiplex PCR, and TCRdb kept only the in-frame ones, dropping some. Of 350,000 to 400,000 clones in the sample, roughly nine tenths are singletons; the top ten hold approximately 3%. The specimen was peripheral blood. The receptor source for this set is a woman in her twenties or thirties with COVID-19, enrolled during active disease.

The chain carries TRBV30 and TRBJ2-1; 7 bases agree with TRBD2. V lost 1 base and J lost 6; bases outside the gene matches: 9. The CDR3 is 15 residues long. The germline V gene encodes CDR1 GTSNPN and CDR2 SVGIG (reference sequence). The chain's CDR3 is CAWSGGGSSRNEQFF. As DNA, the CDR3 is TGTGCCTGGAGTGGGGGCGGGAGTTCACGCAATGAGCAGTTCTTC.

The genes are TRBV27 and TRBJ1-1; TRBD1 agrees at 9 bases. Losses at the gene ends were 6 bases for V and 6 bases for J; bases not matched to a gene: 8. The CDR3 totals 14 residues. Germline V gene data show CDR1 as MNHEY and CDR2 as SMNVEV (reference sequence). The CDR3 region has the DNA TGTGCCAGCAGACCCCGGACAGGGGACCCTGAAGCTTTCTTT. Translating gives CASRPRTGDPEAFF.

The chain combines TRBV5-1 with TRBJ1-2, with a weak D call TRBD1 (5 bases). The ends were cut back, 0 bases at V and 3 bases at J, with 6 bases in the middle. Germline V gives CDR1 SGHRS, CDR2 YFSETQ. CDR3 length equals 13 residues. CDR3 sequence: CASSLGGYYGYTF. CDR3 DNA: TGCGCCAGCAGCTTGGGGGGCTACTATGGCTACACCTTC.

This clone was counted a single time. The chain is built from TRBV27 and TRBJ2-3, with 8 nucleotides matching TRBD2. This CDR3 has 15 residues. J lost 0 bases, V lost 6 bases, and 5 bases had no gene match. CDR1 is MNHEY and CDR2 is SMNVEV in the germline V gene (reference sequence). The CDR3 coding sequence is TGTGCCAGCAGCTTAGCGGGGCTTAGCACAGATACGCAGTATTTT. As protein: CASSLAGLSTDTQYF.

The chain joins TRBV14 to TRBJ2-3; 7 nucleotides agree with TRBD2. The germline V gene encodes CDR1 SGHDN and CDR2 FVKESK. There are 14 residues in the CDR3. The J segment lost 6 bases and the V segment lost 5 bases, leaving 8 bases of the junction unmatched. This CDR3 is CASSTRTSPDTQYF. Here the CDR3 DNA reads TGTGCCAGCAGCACAAGGACTAGTCCGGATACGCAGTATTTT. Supplemented by reference TRBV14 and TRBJ2-3, the full variable domain reads EAGVTQFPSHSVIEKGQTVTLRCDPISGHDNLYWYRRVMGKEIKFLLHFVKESKQDESGMPNNRFLAERTGGTYSTLKVQPAELEDSGVYFCASSTRTSPDTQYFGPGTRLTVL.

This clone showed up just a few times. The V call is TRBV6-5, the J call TRBJ1-2; no reliable D call. Trimming stripped 2 bases from V and 6 bases from J, with 16 bases between. This CDR3 region has 15 residues. Germline loops: CDR1 MNHEY, CDR2 SVGAGI. The CDR3 region has the DNA TGTGCCAGCAGTTACGTAGGGAGAGGTTTTCATGGCTACACCTTC. It translates to CASSYVGRGFHGYTF.

This chain joins TRBV23-1 and TRBJ1-3; 9 bases agree with TRBD1. TRBV23-1 is an ORF, with its function uncertain. The CDR3 is 17 amino acids. With 3 bases clipped from V and 0 bases from J, the junction kept 6 bases outside the gene matches. CDR3 residues: CASSHHGQGSSGNTIYF. The CDR3 DNA is TGCGCCAGCAGTCATCACGGACAGGGGAGCTCTGGAAACACCATATATTTT.

The sample holds a few counts of this clone. The gene calls are TRBV2 and TRBJ2-1, with TRBD2 identical over 12 bases. The germline CDR1 and CDR2 sequences are SNHLY and FYNNEI. Losses at the gene ends were 5 bases for V and 1 base for J; bases not matched to a gene: 3. The CDR3 has 16 amino acids. Here the CDR3 DNA reads TGTGCCAGCAGTCCGACTAGCGGGGGTTCCTACAATGAGCAGTTCTTC. This translates into CASSPTSGGSYNEQFF.

The V call is TRBV9, the J call TRBJ1-1; D is ambiguous. Per the germline V gene, CDR1 is SGDLS and CDR2 is YYNGEE. CDR3 length: 16 amino acids. The ends were cut back, 4 bases at V and 2 bases at J, with 18 bases in the middle. The CDR3 sequence: CASSPRSAGVNTEAFF. The CDR3, as DNA: TGTGCCAGCAGCCCCCGCAGCGCCGGGGTCAACACTGAAGCTTTCTTT. Full variable domain (remainder filled in from reference TRBV9 and TRBJ1-1): DSGVTQTPKHLITATGQRVTLRCSPRSGDLSVYWYQQSLDQGLQFLIQYYNGEERAKGNILERFSAQQFPDLHSELNLSSLELGDSALYFCASSPRSAGVNTEAFFGQGTRLTVV.

The V gene is TRBV6-2 or TRBV6-3, the J gene TRBJ2-1; 9 bases fit TRBD2. V lost 3 bases and J lost 12; bases outside the gene matches: 18. CDR1 and CDR2 from the germline V gene are MNHEY and SVGEGT. The length of the CDR3 is 17 residues. Here the CDR3 reads CASSYQAGGPINEWQFF. The CDR3 coding sequence is TGTGCCAGCAGTTATCAAGCGGGGGGTCCTATAAATGAGTGGCAGTTCTTC.

The chain uses TRBV7-9 and TRBJ1-1; 9 bases match TRBD1. Germline V gene data show CDR1 as SEHNR and CDR2 as FQNEAQ (reference sequence). Losses at the gene ends were 5 bases for V and 5 bases for J; bases not matched to a gene: 9. The CDR3 spans 15 residues. The CDR3 sequence is CASSNAPQGATEAFF. The CDR3 DNA follows: TGTGCCAGCAGCAATGCCCCACAGGGGGCAACTGAAGCTTTCTTT.

V and J are TRBV24-1 and TRBJ2-7; tentatively, D is TRBD1 (6 bases). The CDR3 is made up of 17 amino acids. CDR1 is KGHDR and CDR2 is SFDVKD in the germline V gene. V was pared by 4 bases and J by 3 bases, with 21 bases between. CDR3 sequence: CATSEPPGHPHLYEQYV. The CDR3 DNA is TGTGCCACCAGTGAACCTCCGGGACACCCGCACCTCTACGAGCAGTACGTC.

This chain links TRBV28 with TRBJ1-2, with a tentative D call TRBD1 (5 bases). The ends were cut back, 6 bases at V and 1 base at J, with 9 bases in the middle. The V gene's germline CDR1 is MDHEN and CDR2 SYDVKM. The CDR3 contains 13 residues. DNA of the CDR3: TGTGCCAGCAGATGGGGGGGTAACTATGGCTACACCTTC. Translating it yields CASRWGGNYGYTF.

V and J are TRBV7-9 and TRBJ2-7, with 8 bases lining up with TRBD1. Trimming cost V 3 bases and J 5 bases; bases outside gene matches: 12. The CDR3 runs to 16 residues. Germline-derived CDR1 and CDR2 are SEHNR and FQNEAQ (reference sequence). This chain's CDR3 is CASSLTRTGLRNEQYF. The CDR3 DNA sequence: TGTGCCAGCAGCTTGACCCGGACAGGGCTCCGGAACGAGCAGTACTTC.

This chain links TRBV7-9 with TRBJ2-7, with D perhaps TRBD2 (6 bases). Germline assignment: CDR1 SEHNR and CDR2 FQNEAQ (reference sequence). The V gene lost 6 bases and the J gene lost 4 bases, with 10 bases spanning the gap. This CDR3 is built from 12 residues. This chain's CDR3 is CASSSGRYEQYF. As DNA, the CDR3 is TGTGCCAGCAGTTCGGGGAGGTACGAGCAGTACTTC.

This rearrangement joins TRBV19 to TRBJ2-1; 9 bases line up with TRBD1. There are 16 residues in the CDR3. Germline V gene data show CDR1 as LNHDA and CDR2 as SQIVND (reference sequence). J lost 5 bases, V lost 9 bases, and 14 bases had no gene match. The CDR3 loop is CASNLIGQGMNNEQFF. In DNA form, the CDR3 reads TGTGCCAGCAATTTAATCGGACAGGGGATGAACAATGAGCAGTTCTTC.

V and J are TRBV9 and TRBJ1-6, with TRBD1 as a possible D gene (5 bases). CDR3 length: 15 amino acids. Trimming cost V 0 bases and J 5 bases, with 9 bases left between them. Germline assignment: CDR1 SGDLS and CDR2 YYNGEE. CDR3 nucleotides: TGTGCCAGCAGCGTAGGACAGCCAGATAATTCACCCCTCCACTTT. Translated: CASSVGQPDNSPLHF.

The genes are TRBV10-3 and TRBJ2-7, with 8 bases identical to TRBD2. Trimming took 3 bases from V and 3 from J; bases not matched to a gene: 7. CDR1 and CDR2 (germline): ENHRY, SYGVKD. This CDR3 comprises 15 residues. CDR3 protein: CAISEVREVNYEQYF. Written as DNA, the CDR3 is TGTGCCATCAGTGAAGTGCGGGAGGTCAACTACGAGCAGTACTTC.